This T cell receptor beta chain was profiled in a study of blood T cell repertoires in COVID-19. For the study at large: The United States, Italy and Spain were the sources of the acute and convalescent COVID-19 samples.

The CDR3 length is 16 residues. The germline gives CDR1 SGHAT, CDR2 FQNNGV. The V end lost 5 bases, the J end lost 3 bases, and 18 bases lay between the germline ends. TCRdb's copy holds only in-frame clones and misses some; the assay was immunoSEQ multiplex PCR. The sample shows some 100,000 clones, 88% of them seen only once. The gene calls are TRBV11-2 and TRBJ2-3, with D possibly being TRBD1 (6 bases). The source of this sequence is a woman in her fifties or sixties with acute or convalescent COVID-19. The sequencing input was peripheral blood. CDR3 sequence: CASSLNPDRGTDTQYF. Here the CDR3 DNA reads TGTGCCAGCAGCCTAAACCCGGACAGAGGGACAGATACGCAGTATTTT.